Each of the 29 T cell receptor delta chains below was sequenced from the same sample in a study of γδ T cells in repeated Plasmodium falciparum infection. Bulk repertoires came from Vgamma9/Vdelta2+ or Vdelta2-negative gammadelta T cells flow-sorted from PBMC. TCRdb re-processed the multiplex PCR reads via CATT. Of 85,000 to 95,000 delta-chain clones listed, 1.4% are singletons. Material: gamma-delta T cells from blood. These receptors all come from a pool of human donors (malaria-infected and uninfected, not separated).

Turning to this clone: Since a far larger clone is one base different, this is likely a read error. Other DNA sequences of this sample code for an identical CDR3. The chain uses TRDV2 and TRDJ2; 11 bases map to TRDD3. TCRdb carries no J gene annotation; the J gene was assigned here by matching the DNA with germline. This CDR3 has 15 residues. Looked up from germline, CDR1 is GEAIGNYY and CDR2 is EKD. The CDR3 DNA is TGCGCCTGTGACACCCTGGGGGATACACCAGCACAACTCTTCTTT. This codes for CACDTLGDTPAQLFF.

Concerning this clone itself: This DNA translates differently at residue 11 from the TCRdb protein, which is that of a much larger clone; a read error is likely, and the protein shown is the DNA's own translation. The V gene corresponds to TRDV1; no J gene was called. CDR1 TSWWSYY and CDR2 QGS come from the germline V gene. This CDR3 contains 12 residues. The chain's CDR3 is CALGEPRGELTF. The CDR3 region has the DNA TGTGCTCTTGGGGAACCCCGAGGCGAACTCACCTTT.

This clone has only a few counts. A read error likely explains why the TCRdb protein, taken from a much larger clone, differs from this DNA's translation at residue 16; the protein shown is translated from the DNA. The chain uses TRDV2 and TRDJ1; 9 bases are a match to TRDD3. Matching the DNA to germline supplied the J gene, which TCRdb does not give. Per the germline V gene, CDR1 is GEAIGNYY and CDR2 is EKD. The V gene end was trimmed by 0 bases and the J gene end by 1 base; junction bases not matched to a gene: 23. The CDR3 is made up of 22 amino acids. For the CDR3, the DNA is TGTGCCTGTGACACCGTCACGGGTCCGCAGGGGGATACTCCCTCGTGCACCGATAAACTCATCTTT. Translation: CACDTVTGPQGDTPSCTDKLIF.

Comments on this clone: The mismatch at residue 13 between this DNA's translation and the TCRdb protein of a much larger clone likely reflects a read error; the protein shown is translated from the DNA. This chain joins TRDV2 and TRDJ3; a possible D gene is TRDD3 (6 bases). Since TCRdb gives no J gene, matching the DNA to germline was used here to assign it. In germline, CDR1 is GEAIGNYY, CDR2 EKD. The CDR3 spans 19 residues. CDR3 bases: TGTGCCTGTGACACGGGTGGGCCCCTTAGCTCCTGGGGCACCCGACAGATGTTTTTC. Amino acids: CACDTGGPLSSWGTRQMFF.

This clone was found a few times. Since a far larger clone is one base different, this is likely a read error. It is unclear where the CDR3 begins or ends on the DNA, so no DNA is shown, and the CDR3 is as TCRdb lists it. The chain recombines TRDV1 with TRDJ1; the table's TRDD3 call for D was not verified on the DNA. Germline CDR1 TSWWSYY, CDR2 QGS. From its first to its last residue, the CDR3 has 19 amino acids. This chain's CDR3 is CALGERVIFRRTGDWELIF.

This clone was found many times. The gene calls are TRDV1 and TRDJ1; TRDD3 might be the D (6 bases). V was cut by 0 bases and J by 1 base, with 18 bases left in between. Germline CDR1 and CDR2: TSWWSYY and QGS. CDR3 length: 18 amino acids. CDR3 region: CALGELGTSTGFTDKLIF. The CDR3 nucleotides are TGTGCTCTTGGGGAACTAGGGACGAGTACTGGGTTCACCGATAAACTCATCTTT.

This clone came up a few times. This likely stems from a read error, as it lies one base from a far larger clone. The identical CDR3 is also encoded by other nucleotide sequences in the sample. No call exists for the J gene, whereas the V gene is TRDV2; the table assigns TRDD3, which was not confirmed against the DNA. CDR1 GEAIGNYY and CDR2 EKD come from the germline V gene. The CDR3 has 20 residues. This CDR3 reads CACAVPTYWGGTKYTDKLIF. The CDR3 DNA reads TGTGCCTGTGCGGTTCCTACGTACTGGGGAGGGACAAAGTACACCGATAAACTTATCTTT.

On this clone itself: A read error likely explains this, since a far larger clone differs by one base. This CDR3 is also generated by other DNA sequences in the sample. The chain recombines TRDV1 with TRDJ1; D is possibly TRDD2 (5 bases). V dropped 2 bases and J dropped 2 bases, with 15 bases sitting between them. CDR3 length: 16 residues. Germline V gene sequence: CDR1 TSWWSYY, CDR2 QGS. Written as DNA, the CDR3 is TGTGCTCTTGGGGAATCACCTTCTTCTTCTACCGATAAACTCATCTTT. It yields the protein CALGESPSSSTDKLIF.

The sample holds many counts of this clone. A much larger clone lies one base from this, so it may be a read error. This same CDR3 is encoded by further DNA sequences in the sample. The chain is built from TRDV2 and TRDJ1; 11 bases fit TRDD3. This CDR3 contains 17 residues. The germline gives CDR1 GEAIGNYY, CDR2 EKD. The CDR3: CACDSLLGDISTDKLIF. The CDR3 DNA reads TGTGCCTGCGACAGTTTACTGGGGGATATATCCACCGATAAACTCATCTTT.

This clone has at least ten counts. It is likely a read error: a sequence one base away is far more abundant. Additional DNA sequences in this sample encode the identical CDR3. The chain links TRDV1 to TRDJ1, with D tentatively TRDD3 (8 bases). Germline V gene lookup returns CDR1 TSWWSYY and CDR2 QGS. The CDR3 spans 21 residues. Written as DNA, the CDR3 is TGTGCCCTTGGGGAACTGAAGAGCTTCCTAAAGTACTGGGGGGATACCGATAAACTCATCTTT. Its translation: CALGELKSFLKYWGDTDKLIF.

This clone was counted between two and nine times. A far larger clone is off by one base, so a read error is likely. Other DNA sequences in the same sample also yield this CDR3. The V gene call is TRDV1, and the J gene call is absent; TRDD3, as called in the table, went unchecked against the DNA. Germline V gene lookup returns CDR1 TSWWSYY and CDR2 QGS. The CDR3 has 22 amino acids. CDR3 amino acids: CALGGPGRPSYAPTGGYAGLIF. CDR3 bases: TGTGCTCTTGGGGGACCGGGGCGGCCTTCCTACGCTCCTACTGGGGGATACGCGGGCCTCATCTTT.

There are many counts of this clone. V gene TRDV2 combines with J gene TRDJ1, with 8 bases matching TRDD3. V was pared by 3 bases and J by 2 bases, with 7 bases of the junction left unmatched. The CDR3 consists of 15 residues. From germline, CDR1 is GEAIGNYY and CDR2 EKD. Here the CDR3 DNA reads TGTGCCTGTGACGGGGTGGGGGATTCGACCGATAAACTCATCTTT. It translates to CACDGVGDSTDKLIF.

A few counts support this clone. This sequence is one base from a far larger clone and is likely a read error. Other DNA sequences in this specimen translate into the identical CDR3. The J segment was not called; the V segment is TRDV2; the table gives TRDD3 as D, unverified against the DNA. The CDR3 consists of 22 residues. Germline CDR1 GEAIGNYY, CDR2 EKD. CDR3 sequence: CACDAGTVTGGRPAWDTRQMFF. The CDR3, as DNA: TGTGCCTGTGACGCAGGGACCGTTACTGGGGGACGCCCAGCCTGGGACACCCGACAGATGTTCTTC.

This clone was seen a handful of times. The translation of this DNA and the TCRdb protein of a much larger clone differ at residue 7, probably owing to a read error; the protein shown here is translated from the DNA. V is TRDV1 and J is TRDJ1, with D unclear. There are 16 residues in the CDR3. The V gene's germline CDR1 is TSWWSYY and CDR2 QGS. Trimming shortened V by 2 bases and J by 0 bases, and 13 bases separated the two germline ends. CDR3 bases: TGTGCTCTTGGGGAAACAGGGGCCGCGTACACCGATAAACTCATCTTT. It translates to CALGETGAAYTDKLIF.

This clone turned up a few times. The TCRdb record carries a much larger clone's protein, which differs from this DNA's translation at residue 9; a read error is the likely cause, and the protein listed here is the DNA translation. This chain connects TRDV1 to TRDJ1, with 7 bases aligning to TRDD3. TCRdb leaves out the J gene; it was filled in here by matching the DNA to germline. Germline trimming cut 2 bases from V and 1 base from J; bases unmatched to any gene: 19. The CDR3 has 20 residues. Germline V CDR1 and CDR2: TSWWSYY, QGS. The CDR3 DNA is TGTGCTCTTGGGGAAAATACCGAAACACTTCTGGGGGTCATCACCGATAAACTCATCTTT. Its protein product is CALGENTETLLGVITDKLIF.

This clone is medium-sized. Different DNA sequences within this sample yield the same CDR3. The chain has TRDV1 and TRDJ1; tentative D call: TRDD3 (6 bases). Germline V gene lookup returns CDR1 TSWWSYY and CDR2 QGS. The CDR3 has 24 residues. Deletions cut 4 bases from V and 3 bases from J, with 42 bases between. The CDR3 DNA reads as TGTGCTCTTGGGGGCCGAGCCCAGGGCTACAACCTCGTACTGGGTCTCCCCTTCGCCGATAAACTCATCTTT. This translates into CALGGRAQGYNLVLGLPFADKLIF.

A note on this clone: The protein held in TCRdb is that of a much larger clone and does not match this DNA's translation at residue 11, likely because of a read error; the protein shown is translated from the DNA. The chain uses TRDV2 and TRDJ1; 9 bases agree with TRDD3. In germline, CDR1 is GEAIGNYY, CDR2 EKD. CDR3 size: 16 residues. With V trimmed by 3 bases and J by 3 bases, 10 bases remained unmatched. CDR3 sequence reads: CACDRLGEGYADKLIF. For the CDR3, the DNA is TGTGCCTGTGACCGACTGGGGGAAGGGTACGCCGATAAACTCATCTTT.

This clone was seen a handful of times. Only one base separates this from a far larger clonotype, so it likely reflects a read error. The identical CDR3 is also encoded by other nucleotide sequences in the sample. The rearrangement joins TRDV1 to TRDJ1; D unresolved. The J gene, not given by TCRdb, was assigned here from a germline match of the nucleotide sequence. The CDR3 is 15 residues long. Between the trimmed V and J ends, which lost 0 bases and 2 bases, there was a span of 10 bases. Germline loops: CDR1 TSWWSYY, CDR2 QGS. The CDR3 DNA reads TGTGCTCTTGGGGAACTTTTCCCACATACCGATAAACTCATCTTT. Translation: CALGELFPHTDKLIF.

About this clone: TCRdb assigns this DNA the protein of a much larger clone, which departs from its translation at residue 7; this likely reflects a read error, and the protein shown comes from translating the DNA. The chain has TRDV1 and TRDJ1; D is perhaps TRDD3 (5 bases). Assignment of the J gene here rests on matching the DNA to germline, because TCRdb gives none. The CDR3 extends over 13 amino acids. Germline assignment: CDR1 TSWWSYY and CDR2 QGS. The germline V and J ends were trimmed by 4 bases and 8 bases, with 14 bases remaining between them. For the CDR3, the DNA is TGTGCTCTTGGGGCCACTGAAGGGATGAAACTCATCTTT. Translating it yields CALGATEGMKLIF.

This clone was detected only a few times. The protein recorded in TCRdb matches a much larger clone and deviates from this DNA's translation at residue 18, suggesting a read error; the protein here is obtained by translating the DNA. TRDV2 is the V gene, and the J gene was not called; the table's D call, TRDD3, has no DNA check behind it. CDR3 size: 19 residues. Germline CDR1 reads GEAIGNYY; CDR2 reads EKD. DNA for the CDR3: TGTGCCTGTGACACGTCTGGTCCCCGGCGGTCCTTACTCACCGATAAACTCACCTTT. It translates to CACDTSGPRRSLLTDKLTF.

This clone has at least ten counts. Germline is not matched at one junction end, which may reflect a read error. The chain combines TRDV1 with TRDJ1, with TRDD3 identical over 9 bases. Germline loops: CDR1 TSWWSYY, CDR2 QGS. This CDR3 is built from 17 residues. CDR3 bases: TGTGCTCTTGGGGAGACATACTGGGGGACGGCCACCGATAAACCCATCTTT. Translation gives CALGETYWGTATDKPIF.

This clone was seen at least ten times. The chain employs TRDV1 and TRDJ1; TRDD3 matches 8 bases. The CDR3 extends over 20 amino acids. V shed 2 bases, J shed 1 base, and the junction held 18 bases outside the gene matches. Germline CDR1 and CDR2: TSWWSYY and QGS. CDR3 in DNA: TGTGCTCTTGGGGAAGCTCCTACCCGGAGGGGGGATAGAGCCACCGATAAACTCATCTTT. It specifies CALGEAPTRRGDRATDKLIF.

In regard to this clone: The protein recorded in TCRdb matches a much larger clone and deviates from this DNA's translation at residue 19, suggesting a read error; the protein here is obtained by translating the DNA. The V gene is TRDV1, the J gene TRDJ2; maybe TRDD3 (9 bases). The J call may be mistaken, given a closer DNA end match to TRDJ1. This CDR3 has 20 amino acids. Germline V CDR1 and CDR2: TSWWSYY, QGS. CDR3 region: CALCGLPSTGGTPLTAQLIF. The CDR3 DNA reads TGTGCTCTTTGTGGCCTTCCTAGTACTGGGGGAACTCCTTTGACAGCACAACTCATCTTT.

About this clone itself: A far more abundant clone sits one base away, making this likely a read error. The sample has other DNA sequences that encode this CDR3 too. CDR3 residues: CACDTTGGFPGAWDTRQMFF. DNA of the CDR3: TGTGCCTGTGACACGACTGGGGGATTCCCGGGGGCCTGGGACACCCGACAGATGTTTTTC. V usage is TRDV2 and J usage is TRDJ3, with 10 bases lining up with TRDD3. The J gene is absent in TCRdb and was assigned here via DNA matching to germline. Germline CDR1 GEAIGNYY, CDR2 EKD. Unmatched junction bases numbered 10, after V lost 1 base and J lost 2 bases. CDR3 length equals 20 residues.

This clone has only a few counts. V gene TRDV1 combines with J gene TRDJ1; D unresolved. The J gene, not given by TCRdb, was assigned here from a germline match of the nucleotide sequence. Germline V gene data show CDR1 as TSWWSYY and CDR2 as QGS. Between the trimmed V and J ends, which lost 0 bases and 3 bases, there was a span of 11 bases. The CDR3 contains 15 residues. In nucleotides, the CDR3 is TGTGCTCTTGGGGAACTTCATCAAGGTCCCGATAAACTCATCTTT. Its translation is CALGELHQGPDKLIF.

As regards this clone: This likely traces to a read error, being one base from a far larger clone. At the DNA level, this CDR3 is encoded by other sequences in the same sample as well. This sequence joins TRDV1 and TRDJ1; 8 bases fit TRDD3. TCRdb offers no J gene call, so here the DNA was matched to germline to obtain one. This CDR3 spans 17 amino acids. The germline CDR1 and CDR2 sequences are TSWWSYY and QGS. The CDR3 sequence: CALGELRWGTLTGKLIF. CDR3 bases: TGTGCTCTTGGGGAGCTGCGCTGGGGGACGCTCACCGGTAAACTCATCTTT.

The table lists this clone with many counts. The chain joins TRDV1 to TRDJ1; TRDD3 is a possible D gene (6 bases). V was trimmed by 0 bases and J by 0 bases, leaving 20 bases between them. The germline CDR1 and CDR2 sequences are TSWWSYY and QGS. CDR3 length equals 19 residues. CDR3 bases: TGTGCTCTTGGGGAACTAGAATCTCTACTACTGGGAAACACCGATAAACTCATCTTT. Translating it yields CALGELESLLLGNTDKLIF.

Regarding this clone: TCRdb shows a much larger clone's protein in place of this DNA's translation, and the two differ at residue 4, likely through a read error; the protein shown is translated from the DNA. The chain recombines TRDV2 with TRDJ2, with TRDD3 identical over 10 bases. TCRdb lists no J gene, so it was determined here by aligning the DNA to germline. The germline V gene has CDR1 GEAIGNYY and CDR2 EKD. The CDR3 contains 14 residues. V dropped 5 bases and J dropped 5; count of bases not matched to a gene: 4. In DNA form, the CDR3 reads TGTGCCTGTGGTCCACTGGGGGATACAGCACAACTCTTCTTT. This encodes CACGPLGDTAQLFF.

To note about this clone: The protein given by TCRdb reflects a much larger clone and differs at residue 10 from this DNA's translation, likely from a read error; the protein shown is the DNA's translation. This sequence joins TRDV1 and TRDJ1; 8 bases agree with TRDD3. No J gene was available from TCRdb, and it was assigned here by a germline match of the DNA. Germline CDR1 is TSWWSYY and CDR2 is QGS. The CDR3 contains 23 residues. V shed 5 bases and J 0 bases; nucleotides not matched to a gene: 29. CDR3 bases: TGTGCTCTTGGGACCGCAATTCCGCACCGGGGGATATTCACATCCATTTACACCGATAAACTCATCTTT. Its translation: CALGTAIPHRGIFTSIYTDKLIF.